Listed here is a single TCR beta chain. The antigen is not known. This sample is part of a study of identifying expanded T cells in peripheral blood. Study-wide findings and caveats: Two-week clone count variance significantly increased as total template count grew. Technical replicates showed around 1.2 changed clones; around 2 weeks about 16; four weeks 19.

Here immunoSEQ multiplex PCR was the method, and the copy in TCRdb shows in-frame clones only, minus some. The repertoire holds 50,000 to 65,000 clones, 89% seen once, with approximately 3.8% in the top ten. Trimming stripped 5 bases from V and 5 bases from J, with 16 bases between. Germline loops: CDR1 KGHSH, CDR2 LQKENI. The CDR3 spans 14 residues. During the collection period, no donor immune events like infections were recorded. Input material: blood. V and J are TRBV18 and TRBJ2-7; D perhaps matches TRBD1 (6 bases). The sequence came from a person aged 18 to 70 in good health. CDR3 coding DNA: TGTGCCAGCTCAGAAGGATTCCAGGGGAACGAGCAGTACTTC. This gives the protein CASSEGFQGNEQYF.